This TCR beta chain was identified during a study of blood T cell repertoires in COVID-19. Using immunoSEQ multiplex PCR, the repertoire was profiled, and TCRdb retains in-frame clones only, with some absent. The sample carries 170,000 or so clones, more than 75% recorded once. Sequenced material: peripheral blood. This clonotype was sampled from a woman between 18 and 29 years old who had recovered from COVID-19.

The CDR3 DNA sequence: TGTGCCAGCAGCCAAGGGTTCCGAATGAAAGGGAGGTTGAATTCACCCCTCCACTTT. This encodes CASSQGFRMKGRLNSPLHF. The rearrangement links TRBV14 to TRBJ1-6; no clear D gene. This CDR3 is 19 amino acids long. CDR1 is SGHDN and CDR2 is FVKESK in the germline V gene. Between the trimmed V and J ends, which lost 1 base and 7 bases, there was a span of 23 bases.